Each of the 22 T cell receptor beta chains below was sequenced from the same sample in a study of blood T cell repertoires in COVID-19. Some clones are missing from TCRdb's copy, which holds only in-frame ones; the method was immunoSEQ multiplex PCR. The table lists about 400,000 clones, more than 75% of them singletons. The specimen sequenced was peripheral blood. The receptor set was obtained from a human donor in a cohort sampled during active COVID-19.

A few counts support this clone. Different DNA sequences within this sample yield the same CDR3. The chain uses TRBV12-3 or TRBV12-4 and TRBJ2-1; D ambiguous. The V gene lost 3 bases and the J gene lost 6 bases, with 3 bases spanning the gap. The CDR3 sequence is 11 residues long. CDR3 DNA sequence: TGTGCCAGCAGTTTTCTCAATGAGCAGTTCTTC. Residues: CASSFLNEQFF.

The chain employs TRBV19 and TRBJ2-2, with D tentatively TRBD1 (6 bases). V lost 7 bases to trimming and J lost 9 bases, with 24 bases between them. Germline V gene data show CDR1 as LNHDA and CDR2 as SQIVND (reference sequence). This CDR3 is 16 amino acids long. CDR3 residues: CASKPARQVPTRELFF. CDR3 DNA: TGTGCCAGTAAGCCAGCTAGACAGGTCCCAACCAGGGAGCTGTTTTTT.

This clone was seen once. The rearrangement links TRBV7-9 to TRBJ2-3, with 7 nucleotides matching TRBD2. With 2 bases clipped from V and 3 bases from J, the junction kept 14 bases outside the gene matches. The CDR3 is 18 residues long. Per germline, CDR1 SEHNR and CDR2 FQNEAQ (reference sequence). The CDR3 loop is CASSLPAWRLAETDTQYF. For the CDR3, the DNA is TGTGCCAGCAGCTTACCTGCCTGGAGGCTAGCGGAAACAGATACGCAGTATTTT.

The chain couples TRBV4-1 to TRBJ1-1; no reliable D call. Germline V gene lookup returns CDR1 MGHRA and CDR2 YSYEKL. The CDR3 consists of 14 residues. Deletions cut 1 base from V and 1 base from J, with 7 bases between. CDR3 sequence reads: CASSQGWRNTEAFF. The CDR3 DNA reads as TGCGCCAGCAGCCAAGGGTGGAGGAACACTGAAGCTTTCTTT.

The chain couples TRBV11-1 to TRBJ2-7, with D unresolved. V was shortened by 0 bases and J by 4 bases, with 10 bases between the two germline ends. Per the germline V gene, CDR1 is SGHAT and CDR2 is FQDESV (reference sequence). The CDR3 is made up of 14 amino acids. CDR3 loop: CASSLAADSYEQYF. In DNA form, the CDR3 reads TGTGCCAGCAGCTTAGCGGCAGATTCATACGAGCAGTACTTC.

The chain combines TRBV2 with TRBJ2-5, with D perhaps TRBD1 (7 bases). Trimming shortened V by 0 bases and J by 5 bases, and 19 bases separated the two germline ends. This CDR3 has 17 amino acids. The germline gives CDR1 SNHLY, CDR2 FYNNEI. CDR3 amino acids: CASSEARAGGTRETQYF. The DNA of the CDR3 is TGTGCCAGCAGTGAAGCCCGTGCAGGGGGGACCAGGGAGACCCAGTACTTC.

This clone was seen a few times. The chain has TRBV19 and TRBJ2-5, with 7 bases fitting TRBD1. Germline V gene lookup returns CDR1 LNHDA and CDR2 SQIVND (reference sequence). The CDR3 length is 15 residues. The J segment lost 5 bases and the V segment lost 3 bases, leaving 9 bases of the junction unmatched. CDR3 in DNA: TGTGCCAGTAGTATTTCGCCAGGGGGAAGGGAGACCCAGTACTTC. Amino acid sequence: CASSISPGGRETQYF.

The CDR3 loop reads CASSPDREDTQYF. The CDR3, as DNA: TGTGCCAGCAGCCCCGACAGGGAGGATACGCAGTATTTT. The gene calls are TRBV14 and TRBJ2-3, with TRBD1 identical over 7 bases. The CDR3 has 13 residues. V was clipped by 4 bases and J by 6 bases; unmatched bases: 4. Germline V gene data show CDR1 as SGHDN and CDR2 as FVKESK. Using reference TRBV14 and TRBJ2-3 for the parts outside the CDR3, the full variable domain is EAGVTQFPSHSVIEKGQTVTLRCDPISGHDNLYWYRRVMGKEIKFLLHFVKESKQDESGMPNNRFLAERTGGTYSTLKVQPAELEDSGVYFCASSPDREDTQYFGPGTRLTVL.

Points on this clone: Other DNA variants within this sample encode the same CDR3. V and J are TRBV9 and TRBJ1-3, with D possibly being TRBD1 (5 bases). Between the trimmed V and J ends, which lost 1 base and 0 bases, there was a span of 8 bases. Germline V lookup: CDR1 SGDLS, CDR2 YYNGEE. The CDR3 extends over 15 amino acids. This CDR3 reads CASSVQGDSGNTIYF. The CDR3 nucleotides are TGTGCCAGCAGCGTACAGGGTGACTCTGGAAACACCATATATTTT.

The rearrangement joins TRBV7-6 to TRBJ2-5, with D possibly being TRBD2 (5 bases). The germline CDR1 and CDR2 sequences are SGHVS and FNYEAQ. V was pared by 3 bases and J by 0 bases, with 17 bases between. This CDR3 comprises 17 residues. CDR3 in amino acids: CASSFFSPHSDQETQYF. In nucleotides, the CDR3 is TGTGCCAGCAGCTTTTTTTCCCCCCATAGCGACCAAGAGACCCAGTACTTC.

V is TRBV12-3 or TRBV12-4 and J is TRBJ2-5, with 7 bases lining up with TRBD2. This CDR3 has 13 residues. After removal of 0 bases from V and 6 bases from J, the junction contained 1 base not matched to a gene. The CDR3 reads CASSLAGGKTQYF. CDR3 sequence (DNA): TGTGCCAGCAGTTTAGCGGGGGGGAAGACCCAGTACTTC.

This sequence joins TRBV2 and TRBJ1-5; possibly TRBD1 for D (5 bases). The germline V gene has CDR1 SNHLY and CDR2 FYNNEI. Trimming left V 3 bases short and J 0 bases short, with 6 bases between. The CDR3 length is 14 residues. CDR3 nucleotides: TGTGCCAGCAGTGAGGGGCATAGCAATCAGCCCCAGCATTTT. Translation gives CASSEGHSNQPQHF.

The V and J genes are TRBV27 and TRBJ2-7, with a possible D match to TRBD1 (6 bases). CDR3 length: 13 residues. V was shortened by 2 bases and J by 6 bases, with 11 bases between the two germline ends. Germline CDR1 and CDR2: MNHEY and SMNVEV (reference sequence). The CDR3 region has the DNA TGTGCCAGCAGTTTAAACAGGGAGACCGAGCAGTACTTC. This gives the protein CASSLNRETEQYF.

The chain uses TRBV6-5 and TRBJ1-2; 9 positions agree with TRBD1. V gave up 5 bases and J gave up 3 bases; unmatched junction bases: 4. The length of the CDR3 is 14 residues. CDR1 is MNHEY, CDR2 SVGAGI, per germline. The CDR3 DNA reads TGTGCCAGCAGTCCCGGGACAGGGTACTATGGCTACACCTTC. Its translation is CASSPGTGYYGYTF.

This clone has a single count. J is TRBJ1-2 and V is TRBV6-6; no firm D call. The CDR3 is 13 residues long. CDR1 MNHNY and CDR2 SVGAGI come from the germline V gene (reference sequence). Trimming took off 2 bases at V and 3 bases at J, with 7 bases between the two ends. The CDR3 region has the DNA TGTGCCAGCAGTTACGTCGAGGACTATGGCTACACCTTC. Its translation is CASSYVEDYGYTF.

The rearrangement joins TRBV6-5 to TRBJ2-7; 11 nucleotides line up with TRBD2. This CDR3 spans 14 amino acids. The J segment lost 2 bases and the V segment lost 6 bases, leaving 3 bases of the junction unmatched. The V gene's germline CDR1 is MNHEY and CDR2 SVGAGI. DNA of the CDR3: TGTGCCAGCAGCCCGGGACTAGCGGCCTACGAGCAGTACTTC. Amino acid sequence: CASSPGLAAYEQYF.

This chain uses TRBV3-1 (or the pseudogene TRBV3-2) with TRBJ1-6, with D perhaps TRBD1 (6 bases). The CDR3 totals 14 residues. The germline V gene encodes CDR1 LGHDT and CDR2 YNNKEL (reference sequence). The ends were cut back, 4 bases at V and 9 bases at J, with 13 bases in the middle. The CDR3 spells CASSPELGGSPLHF. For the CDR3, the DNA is TGTGCCAGCAGCCCTGAGTTAGGGGGTTCACCCCTCCACTTT.

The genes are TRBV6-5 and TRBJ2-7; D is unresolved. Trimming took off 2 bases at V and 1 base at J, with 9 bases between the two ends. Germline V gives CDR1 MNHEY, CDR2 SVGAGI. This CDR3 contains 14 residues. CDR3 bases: TGTGCCAGCAGTTACAGCGAAAGATCCTACGAGCAGTACTTC. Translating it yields CASSYSERSYEQYF.

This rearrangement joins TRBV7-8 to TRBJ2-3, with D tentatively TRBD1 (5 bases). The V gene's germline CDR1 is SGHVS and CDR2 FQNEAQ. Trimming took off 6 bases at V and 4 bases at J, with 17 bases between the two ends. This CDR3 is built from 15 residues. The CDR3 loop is CASRWLVGQADTQYF. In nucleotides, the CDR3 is TGTGCCAGCAGGTGGCTAGTGGGGCAAGCAGATACGCAGTATTTT.

CDR3 sequence: CASSQRGAGSSYEQYF. CDR3 nucleotide sequence: TGTGCCAGCAGTCAACGGGGGGCGGGGAGCTCCTACGAGCAGTACTTC. The chain couples TRBV5-4 to TRBJ2-7; tentative D call: TRBD2 (7 bases). The germline gives CDR1 SGHNT, CDR2 YYREEE (reference sequence). The V end lost 5 bases, the J end lost 0 bases, and 18 bases lay between the germline ends. This CDR3 is built from 16 residues.

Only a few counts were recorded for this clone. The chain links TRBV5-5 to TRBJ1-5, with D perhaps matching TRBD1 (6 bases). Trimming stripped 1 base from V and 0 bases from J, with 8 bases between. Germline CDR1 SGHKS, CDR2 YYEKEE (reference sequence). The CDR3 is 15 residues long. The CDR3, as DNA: TGTGCCAGCAGCTTGTCAGGGGATAGCAATCAGCCCCAGCATTTT. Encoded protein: CASSLSGDSNQPQHF.

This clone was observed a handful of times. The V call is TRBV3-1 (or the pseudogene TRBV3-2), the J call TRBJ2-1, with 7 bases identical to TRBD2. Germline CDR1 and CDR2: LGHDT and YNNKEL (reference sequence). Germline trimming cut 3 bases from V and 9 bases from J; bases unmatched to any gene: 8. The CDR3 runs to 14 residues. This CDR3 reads CASSHVVSGGEQFF. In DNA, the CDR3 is TGTGCCAGCAGCCATGTGGTTTCGGGGGGTGAGCAGTTCTTC.